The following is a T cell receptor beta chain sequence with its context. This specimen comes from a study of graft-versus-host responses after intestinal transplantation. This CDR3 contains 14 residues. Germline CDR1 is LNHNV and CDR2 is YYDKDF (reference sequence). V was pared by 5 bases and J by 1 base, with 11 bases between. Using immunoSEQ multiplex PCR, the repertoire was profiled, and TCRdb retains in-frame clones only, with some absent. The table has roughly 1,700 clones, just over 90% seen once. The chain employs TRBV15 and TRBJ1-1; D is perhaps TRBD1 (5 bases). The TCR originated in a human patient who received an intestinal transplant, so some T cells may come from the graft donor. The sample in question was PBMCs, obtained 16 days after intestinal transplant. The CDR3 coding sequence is TGTGCCACCAGCTTCTGGGGGGGGAACACTGAAGCTTTCTTT. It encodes CATSFWGGNTEAFF.